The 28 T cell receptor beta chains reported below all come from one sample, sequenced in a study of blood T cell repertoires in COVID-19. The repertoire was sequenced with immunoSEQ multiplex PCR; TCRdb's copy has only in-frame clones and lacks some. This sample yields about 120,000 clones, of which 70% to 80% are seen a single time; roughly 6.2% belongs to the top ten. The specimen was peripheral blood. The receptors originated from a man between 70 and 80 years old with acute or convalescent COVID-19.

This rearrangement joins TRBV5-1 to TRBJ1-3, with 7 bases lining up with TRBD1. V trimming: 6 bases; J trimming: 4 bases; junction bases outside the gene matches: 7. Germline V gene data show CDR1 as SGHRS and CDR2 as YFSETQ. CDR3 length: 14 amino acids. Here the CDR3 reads CASKFEGAGNTIYF. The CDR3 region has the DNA TGCGCCAGCAAGTTCGAGGGGGCAGGAAACACCATATATTTT.

The CDR3 here is CASSLDPGTGGNPDTQYF. In nucleotides, the CDR3 is TGTGCCAGCAGCTTGGACCCCGGGACAGGGGGCAACCCAGATACGCAGTATTTT. This chain connects TRBV5-4 to TRBJ2-3, with 12 bases matching TRBD1. CDR3 length equals 18 residues. The junction had 9 bases not matched to a gene; V was cut back by 0 bases and J by 4 bases. Per germline, CDR1 SGHNT and CDR2 YYREEE (reference sequence).

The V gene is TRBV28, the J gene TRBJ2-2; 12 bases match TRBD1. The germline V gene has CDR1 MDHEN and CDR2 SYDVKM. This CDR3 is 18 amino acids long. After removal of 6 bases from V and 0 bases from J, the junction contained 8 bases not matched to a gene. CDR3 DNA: TGTGCCAGCAGCACGGGACAGGGGGCGCCGGCGAACACCGGGGAGCTGTTTTTT. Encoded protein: CASSTGQGAPANTGELFF.

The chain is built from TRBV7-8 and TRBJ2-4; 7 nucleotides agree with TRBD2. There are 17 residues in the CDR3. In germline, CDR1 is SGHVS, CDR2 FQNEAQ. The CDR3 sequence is CATTGGLTTMAKNIQYF. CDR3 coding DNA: TGTGCTACCACGGGGGGTTTAACCACTATGGCCAAAAACATTCAGTACTTC.

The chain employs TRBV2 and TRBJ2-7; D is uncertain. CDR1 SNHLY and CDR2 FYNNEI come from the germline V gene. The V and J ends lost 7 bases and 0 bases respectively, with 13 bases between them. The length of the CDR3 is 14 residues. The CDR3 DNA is TGTGCCAGCACAGAGACTCAAGGCTCCTACGAGCAGTACTTC. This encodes CASTETQGSYEQYF. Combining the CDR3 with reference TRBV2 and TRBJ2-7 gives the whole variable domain EPEVTQTPSHQVTQMGQEVILRCVPISNHLYFYWYRQILGQKVEFLVSFYNNEISEKSEIFDDQFSVERPDGSNFTLKIRSTKLEDSAMYFCASTETQGSYEQYFGPGTRLTVT.

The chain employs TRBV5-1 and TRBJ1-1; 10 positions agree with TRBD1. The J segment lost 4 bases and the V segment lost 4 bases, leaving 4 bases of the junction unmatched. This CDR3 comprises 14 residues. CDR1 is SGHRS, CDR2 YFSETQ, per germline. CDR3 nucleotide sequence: TGCGCCAGCAGCGGGACAGGGGCGAGCACTGAAGCTTTCTTT. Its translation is CASSGTGASTEAFF.

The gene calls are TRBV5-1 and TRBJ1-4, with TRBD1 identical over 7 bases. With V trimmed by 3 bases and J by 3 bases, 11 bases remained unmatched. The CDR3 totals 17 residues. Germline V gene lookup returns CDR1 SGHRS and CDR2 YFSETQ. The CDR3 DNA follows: TGCGCCAGCAGCTCACGATTGACGGGACAGCCTAATGAAAAACTGTTTTTT. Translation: CASSSRLTGQPNEKLFF.

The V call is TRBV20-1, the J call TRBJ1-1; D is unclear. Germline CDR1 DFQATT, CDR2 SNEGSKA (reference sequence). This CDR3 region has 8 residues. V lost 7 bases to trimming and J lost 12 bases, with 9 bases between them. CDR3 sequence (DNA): TGCAGTGTTCTGAGCTCTTTCTTT. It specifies CSVLSSFF.

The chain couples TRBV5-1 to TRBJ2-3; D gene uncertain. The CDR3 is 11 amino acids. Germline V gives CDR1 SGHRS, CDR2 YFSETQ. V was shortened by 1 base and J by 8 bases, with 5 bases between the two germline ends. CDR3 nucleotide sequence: TGCGCCAGCAGCTTGATCGGTACGCAGTATTTT. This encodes CASSLIGTQYF.

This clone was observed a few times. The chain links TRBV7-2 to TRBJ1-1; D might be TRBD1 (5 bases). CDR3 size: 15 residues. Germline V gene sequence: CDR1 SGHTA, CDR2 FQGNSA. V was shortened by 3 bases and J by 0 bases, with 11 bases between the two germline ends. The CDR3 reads CASSFGTGLNTEAFF. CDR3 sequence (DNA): TGTGCCAGCAGCTTTGGGACTGGCCTGAACACTGAAGCTTTCTTT.

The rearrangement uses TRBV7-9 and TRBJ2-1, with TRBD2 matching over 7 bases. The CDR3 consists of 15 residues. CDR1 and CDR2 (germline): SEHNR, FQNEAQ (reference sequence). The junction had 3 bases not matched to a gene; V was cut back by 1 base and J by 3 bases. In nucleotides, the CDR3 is TGTGCCAGCAGCTTAGAAGCGGGGCTCTACAATGAGCAGTTCTTC. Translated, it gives CASSLEAGLYNEQFF.

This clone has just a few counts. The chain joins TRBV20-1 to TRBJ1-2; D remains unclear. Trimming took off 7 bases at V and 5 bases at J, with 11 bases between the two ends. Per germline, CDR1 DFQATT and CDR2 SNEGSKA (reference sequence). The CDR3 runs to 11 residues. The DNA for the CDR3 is TGCAGTGGTGGGCCGCTTTATGGCTACACCTTC. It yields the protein CSGGPLYGYTF.

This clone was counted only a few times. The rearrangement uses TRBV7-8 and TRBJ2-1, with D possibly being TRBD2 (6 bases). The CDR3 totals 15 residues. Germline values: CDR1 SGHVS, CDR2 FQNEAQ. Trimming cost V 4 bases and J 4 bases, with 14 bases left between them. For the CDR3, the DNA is TGTGCCAGCAGCTCCGGGGGTGCAGGGTACAATGAGCAGTTCTTC. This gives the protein CASSSGGAGYNEQFF.

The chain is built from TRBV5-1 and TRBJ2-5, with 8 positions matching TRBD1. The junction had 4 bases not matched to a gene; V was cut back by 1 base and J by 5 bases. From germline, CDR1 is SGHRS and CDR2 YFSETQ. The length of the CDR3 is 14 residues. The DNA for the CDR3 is TGCGCCAGCAGCTTGACAGGGGGGATGGAGACCCAGTACTTC. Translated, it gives CASSLTGGMETQYF.

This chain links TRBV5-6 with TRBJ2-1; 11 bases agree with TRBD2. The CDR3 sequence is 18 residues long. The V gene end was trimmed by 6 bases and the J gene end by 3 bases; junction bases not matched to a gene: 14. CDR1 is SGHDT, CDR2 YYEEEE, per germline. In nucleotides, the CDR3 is TGTGCCAGCACCCGAGGCCTTACTAGCGGGAGCTACTACAATGAGCAGTTCTTC. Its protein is CASTRGLTSGSYYNEQFF.

The CDR3 coding sequence is TGTGCCAGCAGCGTAGCCGCAGGGGCCTACGAGCAGTACTTC. This codes for CASSVAAGAYEQYF. This chain links TRBV9 with TRBJ2-7; a possible D gene is TRBD1 (6 bases). This CDR3 has 14 amino acids. CDR1 is SGDLS, CDR2 YYNGEE, per germline. The V end lost 0 bases, the J end lost 2 bases, and 9 bases lay between the germline ends.

The CDR3 bases are TGTGCCAGCAGTTCTCGCCTGACTAGCGGGGGGAACAATGAGCAGTTCTTC. Translation gives CASSSRLTSGGNNEQFF. The chain combines TRBV5-6 with TRBJ2-1; 13 bases fit TRBD2. Trimming took 5 bases from V and 5 from J; bases not matched to a gene: 10. Germline V gene data show CDR1 as SGHDT and CDR2 as YYEEEE. The CDR3 runs to 17 residues.

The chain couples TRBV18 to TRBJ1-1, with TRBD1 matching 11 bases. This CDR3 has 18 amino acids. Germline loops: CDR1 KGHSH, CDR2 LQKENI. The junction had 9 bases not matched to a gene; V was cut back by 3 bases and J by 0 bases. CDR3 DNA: TGTGCCAGCTCACCTATAGGGACAGGGGGAGCTATGAACACTGAAGCTTTCTTT. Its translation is CASSPIGTGGAMNTEAFF.

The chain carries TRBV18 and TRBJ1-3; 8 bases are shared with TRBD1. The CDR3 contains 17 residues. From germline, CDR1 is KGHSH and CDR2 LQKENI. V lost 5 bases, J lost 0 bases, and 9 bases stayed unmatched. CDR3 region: CASSASNTGGSGNTIYF. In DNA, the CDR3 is TGTGCCAGCTCAGCCTCTAACACAGGGGGCTCTGGAAACACCATATATTTT.

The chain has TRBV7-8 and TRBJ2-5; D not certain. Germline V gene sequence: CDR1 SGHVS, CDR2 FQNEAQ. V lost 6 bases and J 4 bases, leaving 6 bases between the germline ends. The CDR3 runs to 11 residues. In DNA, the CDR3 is TGTGCCAGCAGTTGGAGAGAGACCCAGTACTTC. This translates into CASSWRETQYF.

The CDR3 region has the DNA TGTGCCAGCAGCTTAGGCGGGCAGATCAATCAGCCCCAGCATTTT. Its translation: CASSLGGQINQPQHF. This chain connects TRBV7-6 to TRBJ1-5, with D hard to call. CDR1 and CDR2 from the germline V gene are SGHVS and FNYEAQ. The length of the CDR3 is 15 residues. V was shortened by 1 base and J by 3 bases, with 10 bases between the two germline ends.

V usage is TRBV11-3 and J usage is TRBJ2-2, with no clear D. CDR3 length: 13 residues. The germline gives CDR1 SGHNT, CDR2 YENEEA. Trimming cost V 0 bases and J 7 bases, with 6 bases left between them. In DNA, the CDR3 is TGTGCCAGCAGCTTAGATAGTGACGGGGAGCTGTTTTTT. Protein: CASSLDSDGELFF.

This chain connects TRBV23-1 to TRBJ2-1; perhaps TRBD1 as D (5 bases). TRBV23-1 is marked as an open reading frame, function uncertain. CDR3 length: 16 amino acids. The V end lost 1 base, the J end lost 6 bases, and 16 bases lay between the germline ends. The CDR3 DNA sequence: TGCGCCAGCAGTCAATGGGGCAGGGTACGCGCCAATGAGCAGTTCTTC. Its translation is CASSQWGRVRANEQFF.

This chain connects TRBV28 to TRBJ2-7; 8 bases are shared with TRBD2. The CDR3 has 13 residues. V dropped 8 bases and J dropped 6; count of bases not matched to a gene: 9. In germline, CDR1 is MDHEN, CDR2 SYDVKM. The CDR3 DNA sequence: TGTGCCAGCCGTCCGGGGGGGGGCGGCGAGCAGTACTTC. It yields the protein CASRPGGGGEQYF.

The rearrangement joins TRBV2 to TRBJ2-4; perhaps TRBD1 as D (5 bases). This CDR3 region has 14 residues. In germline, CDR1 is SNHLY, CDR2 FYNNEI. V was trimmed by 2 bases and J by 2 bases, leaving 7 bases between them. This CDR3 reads CASSESGTKNIQYF. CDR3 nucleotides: TGTGCCAGCAGTGAATCAGGGACCAAAAACATTCAGTACTTC.

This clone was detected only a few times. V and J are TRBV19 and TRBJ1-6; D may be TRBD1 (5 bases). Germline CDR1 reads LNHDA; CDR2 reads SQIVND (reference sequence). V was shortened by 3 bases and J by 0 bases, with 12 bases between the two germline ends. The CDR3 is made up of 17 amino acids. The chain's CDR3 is CASSISSTGSYNSPLHF. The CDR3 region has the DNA TGTGCCAGTAGTATTTCCTCTACAGGCTCCTATAATTCACCCCTCCACTTT.

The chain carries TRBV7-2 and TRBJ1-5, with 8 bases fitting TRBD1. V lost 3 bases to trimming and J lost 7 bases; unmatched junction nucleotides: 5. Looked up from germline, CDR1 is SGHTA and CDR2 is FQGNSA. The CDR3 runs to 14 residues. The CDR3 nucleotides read TGTGCCAGCAGCTTCAACAGGGGGGACCAGCCCCAGCATTTT. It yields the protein CASSFNRGDQPQHF.

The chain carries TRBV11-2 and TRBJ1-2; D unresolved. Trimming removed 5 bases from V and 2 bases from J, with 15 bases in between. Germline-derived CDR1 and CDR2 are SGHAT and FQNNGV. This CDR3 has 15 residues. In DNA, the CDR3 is TGTGCCAGCAGCCAAACACCCGCGGGAAACTATGGCTACACCTTC. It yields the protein CASSQTPAGNYGYTF.